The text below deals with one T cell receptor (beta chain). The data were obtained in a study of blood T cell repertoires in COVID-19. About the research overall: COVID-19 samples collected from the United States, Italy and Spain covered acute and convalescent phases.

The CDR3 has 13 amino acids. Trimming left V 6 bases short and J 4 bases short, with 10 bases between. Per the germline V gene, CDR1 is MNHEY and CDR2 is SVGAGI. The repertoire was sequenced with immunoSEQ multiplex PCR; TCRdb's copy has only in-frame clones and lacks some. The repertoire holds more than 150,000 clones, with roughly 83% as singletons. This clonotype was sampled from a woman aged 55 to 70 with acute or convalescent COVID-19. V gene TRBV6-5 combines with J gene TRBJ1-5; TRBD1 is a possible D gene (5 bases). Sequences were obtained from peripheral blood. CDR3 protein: CASRPRQNQPQHF. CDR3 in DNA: TGTGCCAGCAGACCGAGACAGAATCAGCCCCAGCATTTT.